This T cell receptor beta chain came from a study of blood T cell repertoires in COVID-19 (dated by TCRdb to 2020 to 2022). General notes on the study: Samples from collaborators originated in the United States, Italy and Spain and spanned both the acute and convalescent phases of COVID-19. The prospective study material was composed of cDNA or gDNA derived from T cells, B-cell-depleted T cells, or PBMCs. Where available, HLA class I and class II types were taken from metadata supplied by the sample provider and were not determined by assay-based typing. The samples were drawn from two sources: the first 160 participants of the ongoing ImmuneRACE study, and 1,200 or so subjects contributed by 6 global collaborators. Sample metadata almost always included a de-identified subject ID, COVID-19 status, age in years and sex. A freely available public database, intended as a resource for researchers studying the immune response to SARS-CoV-2, is where the repertoires were released. The dataset comprised deeply sampled blood TCRbeta repertoires from subjects exposed to, actively infected with, or recovered from COVID-19.

Paper-wide results and their limitations: How much clinical and demographic metadata was included differed by source and by participant, and the metadata was provided uncurated.

The CDR3, from cysteine to phenylalanine, totals 12 residues. Only the CDR3 DNA is retained, 36 bases long and in frame from the first base. Relative to germline, V is 4 bases shorter and J is 5 bases shorter, with 9 bases between their ends. This clone has only a few counts. Which antigen it targets is not known. Per-base qualities were not stored, and no clone one base away is much larger. Collaborating institutions collected whole blood in K2EDTA tubes following their own protocols. For TCRbeta analysis, collaborator samples were shipped as frozen whole blood, as isolated PBMCs, or as DNA extracted from either sample type. The immunoSEQ Assay, a bias-controlled multiplex PCR, was used to amplify TCRbeta CDR3 regions from genomic DNA. The source study handled its data this way. The number of nucleated cells in each sample was estimated from the amplification of reference gene primers within the assay. Sequence reads were collapsed and filtered to measure the absolute abundance of every unique TCRbeta CDR3 rearrangement. For each sample, productive Simpson clonality was calculated by taking the square root of Simpson's diversity index across productive rearrangements. Sourced from immuneACCESS, this table was stored by TCRdb with only in-frame sequences that have V and J called. A share of the clones is absent; for the studies checked, an unresolved V gene accounts for under half, and the remainder has no known explanation. For V, J and clone size, that table is used; D and trimming come from the DNA. The sample contains fewer than 80,000 clones, roughly 82% of them found a single time. The top ten hold 4% to 5.5% of the sample.

The TCR was taken from a human donor in a cohort sampled during active COVID-19. The sequenced sample was peripheral blood. The rearrangement combines TRBV12-3 or TRBV12-4 with TRBJ2-7, and the D gene may be TRBD1, 6 bases matching. Read as DNA, the sequence is TGTGCCAGCAGTTCACAGGGTGACGAGCAGTACTTC. Its product reads: CASSSQGDEQYF.